These 17 T cell receptor beta chains came from one sample sequenced in a study of spatial heterogeneity in lung cancer. The time point was: sample taken at primary tumor resection. From tumor, nontumor lung or frozen PBMC, whole RNA was taken unsorted for sequencing. TCRdb fed the 5' RACE reads into MiXCR, producing one record per CDR3 protein. The table has over 90,000 distinct CDR3 sequences, around 8.6% seen once; the top ten hold 6.9%. Sequenced material: PBMCs, taken at surgery. Receptor source: a male donor with early-stage non-small cell lung cancer.

In this sample, this clonotype turned up a few times. The V gene is TRBV12-3 or TRBV12-4, the J gene TRBJ2-3; 7 nucleotides line up with TRBD2. V gave up 3 bases and J gave up 1 base; unmatched junction bases: 4. CDR3 length: 15 residues. DNA for the CDR3: TGTGCCAGCAGTTTTGCGGCGGGGGGCACAGATACGCAGTATTTT. Its protein is CASSFAAGGTDTQYF.

The chain recombines TRBV27 with TRBJ2-1, with D perhaps TRBD2 (5 bases). The CDR3 runs to 15 residues. Germline loops: CDR1 MNHEY, CDR2 SMNVEV (reference sequence). Trimming shortened V by 5 bases and J by 6 bases, and 17 bases separated the two germline ends. The DNA of the CDR3 is TGTGCCAGCAGTCTGGCCCGGACTGAATTCAATGAGCAGTTCTTC. As protein: CASSLARTEFNEQFF.

This clonotype was found a few times. The rearrangement uses TRBV6-2 or TRBV6-3 and TRBJ2-7; 10 bases agree with TRBD1. The length of the CDR3 is 15 residues. J gave up 2 bases and V 2 bases, and 3 bases lay outside the gene matches. Germline values: CDR1 MNHEY, CDR2 SVGEGT. The DNA for the CDR3 is TGTGCCAGCAGTTACATCGGACAGGGGGCCTACGAGCAGTACTTC. Translating gives CASSYIGQGAYEQYF.

The chain carries TRBV20-1 and TRBJ1-3; 9 bases line up with TRBD1. The CDR3 is 14 residues long. Trimming at V came to 2 bases and at J to 5 bases, leaving 4 bases not matched to a gene. Germline V gene data show CDR1 as DFQATT and CDR2 as SNEGSKA (reference sequence). CDR3 in DNA: TGCAGTGCTAGACCGGACAGGGGTAGAAACACCATATATTTT. As protein: CSARPDRGRNTIYF.

This chain joins TRBV2 and TRBJ2-3, with D possibly matching TRBD2 (5 bases). Germline CDR1 reads SNHLY; CDR2 reads FYNNEI. The CDR3 is made up of 12 amino acids. The V gene lost 7 bases and the J gene lost 5 bases, with 10 bases spanning the gap. Here the CDR3 reads CASKKEGDTQYF. The CDR3 DNA reads as TGTGCCAGCAAAAAAGAGGGAGATACGCAGTATTTT.

Many counts were recorded for this clonotype. V usage is TRBV7-2 and J usage is TRBJ2-2, with 8 bases aligning to TRBD2. Trimming removed 3 bases from V and 4 bases from J; junction bases left unmatched: 4. CDR1 SGHTA and CDR2 FQGNSA come from the germline V gene. There are 15 residues in the CDR3. The DNA of the CDR3 is TGTGCCAGCAGCTTGAATAGCGGGACCACCGGGGAGCTGTTTTTT. Translating it yields CASSLNSGTTGELFF.

A note on this clonotype: Since a much larger clone is just one base distant, this may be a read error. The chain carries TRBV7-9 and TRBJ2-1, with D perhaps matching TRBD2 (5 bases). Germline V gene lookup returns CDR1 SEHNR and CDR2 FQNEAQ (reference sequence). The ends were cut back, 0 bases at V and 4 bases at J, with 10 bases in the middle. This CDR3 contains 15 residues. The CDR3 loop reads CASSLALVAYNEQFF. CDR3 DNA: TGTGCCAGCAGCTTAGCGTTAGTAGCGTACAATGAGCAGTTCTTC.

The chain recombines TRBV11-2 with TRBJ2-7, with a tentative D call TRBD2 (6 bases). The CDR3 loop spans 14 amino acids. Germline V gives CDR1 SGHAT, CDR2 FQNNGV. V was shortened by 4 bases and J by 3 bases, with 13 bases between the two germline ends. CDR3 sequence (DNA): TGTGCCAGCAGCTCAAGCCGGGAGAACTACGAGCAGTACTTC. It codes for CASSSSRENYEQYF.

This clonotype occurred a few times. The rearrangement joins TRBV10-3 to TRBJ2-2, with D unresolved. CDR3 length equals 14 residues. The germline V gene encodes CDR1 ENHRY and CDR2 SYGVKD. V lost 1 base and J lost 4, with 7 bases in between. In DNA form, the CDR3 reads TGTGCCATCAGTGAGTTGGGGTCCACCGGGGAGCTGTTTTTT. Translation gives CAISELGSTGELFF.

The sample holds many counts of this clonotype. This chain connects TRBV12-3 or TRBV12-4 to TRBJ1-5; D gene ambiguous. V lost 6 bases and J 0 bases, leaving 6 bases between the germline ends. The CDR3 has 13 amino acids. CDR3 in DNA: TGTGCCAGCAGGGAAGATAGCAATCAGCCCCAGCATTTT. Translating gives CASREDSNQPQHF.

This clonotype appeared a few times. The CDR3 sequence is CASSSFTGRYEQYF. The CDR3 nucleotides are TGTGCCAGCAGTTCCTTCACAGGGAGGTACGAGCAGTACTTC. The chain employs TRBV27 and TRBJ2-7; D might be TRBD1 or TRBD2, each matching 6 bases. This CDR3 comprises 14 residues. Germline CDR1 reads MNHEY; CDR2 reads SMNVEV (reference sequence). V was clipped by 4 bases and J by 4 bases, with 14 bases between them.

Many counts were recorded for this clonotype. The V call is TRBV7-2, the J call TRBJ2-3, with 7 bases matching TRBD1. V shed 5 bases, J shed 5 bases, and the junction held 7 bases outside the gene matches. There are 14 residues in the CDR3. In germline, CDR1 is SGHTA, CDR2 FQGNSA. The CDR3 sequence: CASSPDRAGDTQYF. The CDR3 DNA reads TGTGCCAGCAGCCCCGACAGGGCGGGAGATACGCAGTATTTT.

This clonotype appeared a few times. V and J are TRBV7-8 and TRBJ2-5; tentative D call: TRBD1 (6 bases). V was clipped by 5 bases and J by 0 bases, with 16 bases between them. The CDR3 sequence is 16 residues long. Looked up from germline, CDR1 is SGHVS and CDR2 is FQNEAQ. The DNA of the CDR3 is TGTGCCAGCAGCAAGGGGGACAAAGCGTACCAAGAGACCCAGTACTTC. This gives the protein CASSKGDKAYQETQYF.

This clonotype was counted many times. The chain combines TRBV12-3 or TRBV12-4 with TRBJ2-1; D remains unclear. The CDR3 contains 14 residues. V was pared by 8 bases and J by 1 base, with 12 bases between. The CDR3 sequence is CASESGTSYNEQFF. The DNA of the CDR3 is TGTGCCAGCGAAAGTGGTACTTCCTACAATGAGCAGTTCTTC.

This clonotype was seen repeatedly, ten times or more. This sequence joins TRBV2 and TRBJ2-7; tentatively, D is TRBD1 or TRBD2 (5 bases each). V was pared by 6 bases and J by 2 bases, with 17 bases between. This CDR3 contains 15 residues. Per germline, CDR1 SNHLY and CDR2 FYNNEI. The CDR3 nucleotides are TGTGCCAGCAGCCCTAGGGGTCGGGGTCCCTACGAGCAGTACTTC. This gives the protein CASSPRGRGPYEQYF. The whole variable domain, filled in from reference TRBV2 and TRBJ2-7, reads EPEVTQTPSHQVTQMGQEVILRCVPISNHLYFYWYRQILGQKVEFLVSFYNNEISEKSEIFDDQFSVERPDGSNFTLKIRSTKLEDSAMYFCASSPRGRGPYEQYFGPGTRLTVT.

V usage is TRBV5-1 and J usage is TRBJ2-1, with D unresolved. The germline V and J ends were trimmed by 1 base and 7 bases, with 15 bases remaining between them. Germline V gene data show CDR1 as SGHRS and CDR2 as YFSETQ. This CDR3 comprises 15 residues. The CDR3 DNA reads TGCGCCAGCAGCTTGCAGCGCGGAACGATGAATGAGCAGTTCTTC. It yields the protein CASSLQRGTMNEQFF.

With respect to this clonotype: Given a much more abundant clone one base away, this may be a read error. J is TRBJ2-1 and V is TRBV7-3; a weak D match, TRBD1 (6 bases). Germline CDR1 SGHTA, CDR2 FQGTGA. CDR3 length: 14 amino acids. V shed 2 bases and J shed 6 bases, with 11 bases lying between them. CDR3 sequence (DNA): TGTGCCAGCAGCTTAGGACAGCCCTGCAATGAGCAGTTCTTC. This codes for CASSLGQPCNEQFF.